The clone carrying this T cell receptor (beta chain) was seen a handful of times. The record originates from a study of blood T cell repertoires in COVID-19. As for the study in general: The cDNA or gDNA used as material had been derived from T cells, B-cell-depleted T cells, or PBMCs.

This study enrolled people aged roughly 18 to 100 from about 26 US geographic areas. Participants reported their clinical history, and cohort assignment relied on those reports. In the original workflow: By means of reference gene primer amplification, nucleated cell counts were estimated. Here immunoSEQ multiplex PCR was the method, and the copy in TCRdb shows in-frame clones only, minus some. The DNA gave D and trimming, while V, J and clone size come from that table. The sample includes roughly 400,000 clones, around 90% of them seen just once. Trimming took 0 bases from V and 1 from J, leaving 10 bases between them. Germline V gives CDR1 SGHRS, CDR2 YFSETQ. The CDR3 totals 15 residues.

Sequences were obtained from PBMCs or T cells enriched from blood (not recorded which). The sequence came from a woman aged 40 to 55 with acute COVID-19. The chain joins TRBV5-1 to TRBJ2-5, with a possible D match to TRBD1 (5 bases). The CDR3 region is CASSLAADTQETQYF. The CDR3, as DNA: TGCGCCAGCAGCTTGGCCGCGGACACCCAAGAGACCCAGTACTTC.